Listed below are T cell receptor beta chains from one sample, sequenced in a study of blood T cells in healthy people across ages. Each CDR3 protein gets one entry after TCRdb re-called the 5' RACE reads with MiXCR. This table has about 630,000 distinct CDR3 sequences, over 20% appearing once. The sample consisted of blood. All receptors derive from a man aged 70-80 years in good health. Each CDR3 is given with its conserved first and last residue. The order of the fields is J gene, D gene, V gene, clone size, CDR3 protein, CDR3 DNA. A D gene is named only where the DNA matches it firmly. Size tells how often a clone was seen (once, few, many) or the class of an expanded clone, and some rows leave it out.

J: TRBJ2-5; D: TRBD1; V: TRBV12-3/TRBV12-4; size: .; CDR3: CASSSGGAVQETQYF; DNA: TGTGCCAGCAGTTCAGGGGGCGCCGTGCAAGAGACCCAGTACTTC
J: TRBJ2-7; D: .; V: TRBV10-3; size: .; CDR3: CAIRVGGNYEQYF; DNA: TGTGCCATCAGGGTAGGGGGGAACTACGAGCAGTACTTC
J: TRBJ2-1; D: TRBD2; V: TRBV29-1; size: few; CDR3: CSVGNSGRADNEQFF; DNA: TGCAGCGTGGGGAATAGCGGGAGGGCCGACAATGAGCAGTTCTTC
J: TRBJ2-5; D: TRBD2; V: TRBV5-1; size: many; CDR3: CASSATSGRAETQYF; DNA: TGCGCCAGCAGCGCTACTAGCGGGAGGGCAGAGACCCAGTACTTC
J: TRBJ1-1; D: .; V: TRBV3-1; size: few; CDR3: CASSQRRGIEAFF; DNA: TGTGCCAGCAGCCAAAGACGGGGGATCGAAGCTTTCTTT
J: TRBJ2-4; D: .; V: TRBV5-1; size: .; CDR3: CASSPTSSKNIQYF; DNA: TGCGCCAGCAGCCCAACTTCCTCCAAAAACATTCAGTACTTC
J: TRBJ2-1; D: TRBD1; V: TRBV7-8; size: .; CDR3: CASSLLKGQGYNEQFF; DNA: TGTGCCAGCAGCCTCCTTAAAGGACAGGGTTACAATGAGCAGTTCTTC
J: TRBJ2-1; D: .; V: TRBV12-3/TRBV12-4; size: .; CDR3: CASSNKGSGQFF; DNA: TGTGCCAGCAGCAACAAGGGAAGCGGGCAGTTCTTC
J: TRBJ2-7; D: .; V: TRBV6-2/TRBV6-3; size: few; CDR3: CASSYSTLASDEQYF; DNA: TGTGCCAGCAGTTACTCGACCCTAGCGAGCGACGAGCAGTACTTC
J: TRBJ2-7; D: .; V: TRBV5-1; size: many; CDR3: CASSLVLAEPYEQYF; DNA: TGCGCCAGCAGCTTGGTGCTGGCGGAGCCCTACGAGCAGTACTTC
J: TRBJ2-7; D: .; V: TRBV14; size: few; CDR3: CASSQVAKMNYEQYF; DNA: TGTGCCAGCAGCCAAGTGGCGAAAATGAACTACGAGCAGTACTTC
J: TRBJ2-5; D: .; V: TRBV14; size: .; CDR3: CASSQDFGLLGTQYF; DNA: TGTGCCAGCAGCCAAGATTTCGGCCTCCTGGGGACCCAGTACTTC
J: TRBJ1-4; D: .; V: TRBV30; size: few; CDR3: CAWGFEKLFF; DNA: TGTGCCTGGGGCTTTGAAAAACTGTTTTTT
J: TRBJ2-7; D: TRBD2; V: TRBV27; size: .; CDR3: CASRKGAVGFGGGSYEQYF; DNA: TGTGCCAGCAGGAAGGGAGCAGTAGGTTTCGGGGGGGGCTCCTACGAGCAGTACTTC
J: TRBJ2-1; D: .; V: TRBV20-1; size: .; CDR3: CSAREGDPYRNEQFF; DNA: TGCAGTGCTAGAGAAGGGGACCCCTATCGCAATGAGCAGTTCTTC
J: TRBJ2-1; D: TRBD2; V: TRBV11-2; size: .; CDR3: CASSLRGGRATNEQFF; DNA: TGTGCCAGCAGCTTAAGAGGCGGGAGGGCCACCAATGAGCAGTTCTTC
J: TRBJ2-3; D: TRBD2; V: TRBV5-6; size: .; CDR3: CASSLTAGGRTDTQYF; DNA: TGTGCCAGCAGCTTGACTGCGGGAGGGCGAACAGATACGCAGTATTTT
J: TRBJ1-1; D: TRBD1; V: TRBV29-1; size: few; CDR3: CSVVLGQGGGEAFF; DNA: TGCAGCGTTGTATTGGGACAGGGGGGAGGTGAAGCTTTCTTT
J: TRBJ2-1; D: TRBD1; V: TRBV14; size: .; CDR3: CASSQERVQGGEQFF; DNA: TGTGCCAGCAGCCAAGAGCGAGTACAGGGGGGTGAGCAGTTCTTC
J: TRBJ2-5; D: TRBD2; V: TRBV6-6; size: few; CDR3: CAGGPAGVRETQYF; DNA: TGTGCCGGGGGGCCAGCGGGGGTACGGGAGACCCAGTACTTC
J: TRBJ1-2; D: .; V: TRBV5-1; size: .; CDR3: CASSLSSRTNYGYTF; DNA: TGCGCCAGCAGCTTGTCATCCAGAACTAACTATGGCTACACCTTC
J: TRBJ2-7; D: .; V: TRBV9; size: .; CDR3: CASSPSDGYEQYF; DNA: TGTGCCAGCAGCCCTTCGGACGGTTACGAGCAGTACTTC
J: TRBJ2-7; D: .; V: TRBV6-1; size: .; CDR3: CASSEGGPYELYF; DNA: TGTGCCAGCAGTGAAGGAGGACCCTACGAGCTGTACTTC
J: TRBJ2-5; D: TRBD2; V: TRBV5-1; size: many; CDR3: CASSLGTSGGQETQYF; DNA: TGCGCCAGCAGCTTGGGGACTAGCGGAGGCCAAGAGACCCAGTACTTC
J: TRBJ2-3; D: .; V: TRBV19; size: .; CDR3: CASSINVADTQYF; DNA: TGTGCCAGTAGTATAAACGTCGCAGATACGCAGTATTTT
J: TRBJ2-1; D: .; V: TRBV7-8; size: many; CDR3: CASSGAESSYNEQFF; DNA: TGTGCCAGCAGCGGAGCAGAGAGCTCCTACAATGAGCAGTTCTTC
J: TRBJ2-7; D: .; V: TRBV11-2; size: .; CDR3: CASSYADYEQYF; DNA: TGTGCCAGCAGCTACGCCGACTACGAGCAGTACTTC
J: TRBJ2-5; D: TRBD1; V: TRBV29-1; size: many; CDR3: CSDLRDRQETQYF; DNA: TGCAGCGACCTCCGGGACAGACAAGAGACCCAGTACTTC
J: TRBJ2-5; D: TRBD2; V: TRBV9; size: .; CDR3: CASSASRGLAGGETQYF; DNA: TGTGCCAGCAGCGCTTCCCGCGGGCTAGCGGGAGGAGAGACCCAGTACTTC
J: TRBJ2-2; D: TRBD1; V: TRBV20-1; size: .; CDR3: CGADRGAGELFF; DNA: TGCGGGGCGGACAGGGGGGCAGGGGAGCTGTTTTTT
J: TRBJ2-1; D: TRBD2; V: TRBV3-1; size: .; CDR3: CASSPGPAGNNEQFF; DNA: TGTGCCAGCAGCCCCGGACCAGCGGGGAACAATGAGCAGTTCTTC
J: TRBJ2-1; D: TRBD1; V: TRBV3-1; size: few; CDR3: CASSSYRGRDNEQFF; DNA: TGTGCCAGCAGCTCCTACAGGGGGCGCGACAATGAGCAGTTCTTC
J: TRBJ2-1; D: TRBD2; V: TRBV5-1; size: few; CDR3: CASSATGTSRLNEQFF; DNA: TGCGCCAGCAGCGCCACCGGGACTAGCCGACTCAATGAGCAGTTCTTC
J: TRBJ1-1; D: TRBD1; V: TRBV5-1; size: .; CDR3: CASYPTGVNTEAFF; DNA: TGCGCCAGCTATCCGACAGGGGTGAACACTGAAGCTTTCTTT
J: TRBJ2-7; D: .; V: TRBV28; size: .; CDR3: CASTTTAEGSYEQYF; DNA: TGTGCCAGCACCACTACAGCCGAGGGATCCTACGAGCAGTACTTC
J: TRBJ1-1; D: .; V: TRBV21-1; size: few; CDR3: CASSKDRNTEAFF; DNA: TGTGCCAGCAGCAAGGACAGGAACACTGAAGCTTTCTTT
J: TRBJ1-1; D: .; V: TRBV7-2; size: .; CDR3: CASALGGARTEAFF; DNA: TGTGCCAGCGCCCTAGGGGGGGCGCGAACTGAAGCTTTCTTT
J: TRBJ2-7; D: .; V: TRBV9; size: few; CDR3: CASSGGSGGSYEQYF; DNA: TGTGCCAGCAGCGGAGGTTCTGGGGGATCCTACGAGCAGTACTTC
J: TRBJ2-2; D: .; V: TRBV27; size: few; CDR3: CASSLLRGELFF; DNA: TGTGCCAGCAGTTTGTTACGCGGGGAGCTGTTTTTT
J: TRBJ2-2; D: TRBD2; V: TRBV10-2; size: .; CDR3: CATGLAGGGTGELFF; DNA: TGCGCCACAGGACTAGCGGGAGGAGGAACCGGGGAGCTGTTTTTT
J: TRBJ2-1; D: .; V: TRBV5-1; size: .; CDR3: CASSSTRTTYNEQFF; DNA: TGCGCCAGCAGCTCGACTAGAACGACTTACAATGAGCAGTTCTTC
J: TRBJ2-3; D: .; V: TRBV5-1; size: .; CDR3: CASSLFGSVGTDTQYF; DNA: TGCGCCAGCAGCTTGTTCGGGTCGGTCGGAACAGATACGCAGTATTTT
J: TRBJ1-1; D: .; V: TRBV7-8; size: few; CDR3: CASSLGPGENTEAFF; DNA: TGTGCCAGCAGCTTAGGCCCAGGGGAGAACACTGAAGCTTTCTTT
J: TRBJ2-3; D: TRBD2; V: TRBV7-2; size: .; CDR3: CASSLWTSSTDTQYF; DNA: TGTGCCAGCAGCTTATGGACTAGTTCCACAGATACGCAGTATTTT
J: TRBJ2-7; D: .; V: TRBV28; size: few; CDR3: CASSQDKQGSPYEQYF; DNA: TGTGCCAGCAGCCAGGACAAGCAGGGATCCCCCTACGAGCAGTACTTC